This TCR beta chain originates from a study of T-cell memory formation after mild COVID-19. In the study overall: Largely donor-specific sequence clusters came from two donors.

5'RACE primed from the constant segment yielded TCR alpha and TCR beta cDNA libraries bearing sample barcodes and UMIs. MiXCR was run by TCRdb on the 5' RACE reads, yielding one entry per CDR3 protein. Among approximately 570,000 distinct CDR3 sequences, around 17% were seen once, and the ten largest hold 12%. CDR3 length equals 16 residues. V lost 3 bases to trimming and J lost 5 bases, with 18 bases between them. Germline V gives CDR1 KGHSH, CDR2 LQKENI. The origin of this receptor is an adult woman who had mild COVID-19 (a few samples of this study predate the infection). Cell type and time point are not known. The sequenced sample consisted of PBMCs or a T cell subset sorted from them (not recorded which). The chain couples TRBV18 to TRBJ2-3; D is unresolved. The DNA of the CDR3 is TGTGCCAGCTCACCGAGTAAGACGGCTAATGGAGATACGCAGTATTTT. Its protein product is CASSPSKTANGDTQYF.